The 24 T cell receptor beta chains presented below share a single source sample, sequenced in a study of Ad26.COV2.S vaccination and SARS-CoV-2 variants. Noted treatment: about 20 received Ad26.COV2.S at low or high dose, single or two shots; about 5 received placebo; per-sample allocation not given. Samples analyzed were those drawn on day 63 after the first vaccine or placebo injection. Only in-frame clones appear in the TCRdb table, and some are missing; sequencing was by immunoSEQ multiplex PCR. The sample gives around 370,000 clones, about 88% of which show up once; approximately 3.5% is in the top ten. The specimen comprised peripheral blood, sampled in a trial of Ad26.COV2.S vaccine versus placebo. The source of these receptors is a person aged 18 to 65 who received the Ad26.COV2.S COVID-19 vaccine or a placebo.

The gene calls are TRBV30 and TRBJ2-1, with 9 bases aligning to TRBD2. The germline CDR1 and CDR2 sequences are GTSNPN and SVGIG (reference sequence). J lost 2 bases, V lost 5 bases, and 4 bases had no gene match. The CDR3 extends over 14 amino acids. CDR3 nucleotide sequence: TGTGCCTGGGTAAGCGGGGGGACCTACAATGAGCAGTTCTTC. This gives the protein CAWVSGGTYNEQFF.

This chain links TRBV5-4 with TRBJ2-7, with 12 nucleotides matching TRBD2. The junction had 5 bases not matched to a gene; V was cut back by 4 bases and J by 3 bases. The CDR3 totals 15 residues. Germline loops: CDR1 SGHNT, CDR2 YYREEE (reference sequence). The CDR3 bases are TGTGCCAGCAGCGCCACTAGCGGGGGGCGCTACGAGCAGTACTTC. This encodes CASSATSGGRYEQYF. Together with reference TRBV5-4 and TRBJ2-7, the CDR3 gives the full variable domain: ETGVTQSPTHLIKTRGQQVTLRCSSQSGHNTVSWYQQALGQGPQFIFQYYREEENGRGNFPPRFSGLQFPNYSSELNVNALELDDSALYLCASSATSGGRYEQYFGPGTRLTVT.

This clone was detected many times. The chain joins TRBV16 to TRBJ1-3; possible D gene TRBD1, 6 bases. This CDR3 is 17 amino acids long. The V gene lost 0 bases and the J gene lost 0 bases, with 12 bases spanning the gap. Germline V gene data show CDR1 as KGHSY and CDR2 as FQNENV. In DNA form, the CDR3 reads TGTGCCAGCAGCCAATCACGGACAGACAACTCTGGAAACACCATATATTTT. It encodes CASSQSRTDNSGNTIYF.

The V gene is TRBV2, the J gene TRBJ1-2; D unclear. The V and J ends lost 1 base and 8 bases respectively, with 17 bases between them. Looked up from germline, CDR1 is SNHLY and CDR2 is FYNNEI. The CDR3 consists of 15 residues. This CDR3 is CASSEVGPPGQGYTF. For the CDR3, the DNA is TGTGCCAGCAGTGAAGTTGGTCCGCCTGGCCAAGGCTACACCTTC.

V is TRBV11-2 and J is TRBJ1-5, with D tentatively TRBD1 (5 bases). This CDR3 region has 15 residues. The V gene's germline CDR1 is SGHAT and CDR2 FQNNGV. Between the trimmed V and J ends, which lost 5 bases and 5 bases, there was a span of 16 bases. CDR3 sequence reads: CASSLRGGLDQPQHF. In DNA, the CDR3 is TGTGCCAGCAGCCTCCGGGGGGGACTTGATCAGCCCCAGCATTTT.

The chain employs TRBV19 and TRBJ2-5; D call uncertain. V was clipped by 7 bases and J by 5 bases, with 11 bases between them. The CDR3 covers 12 residues. Germline V gene lookup returns CDR1 LNHDA and CDR2 SQIVND (reference sequence). The CDR3 DNA follows: TGTGCCAGTAATGGCCTAGGGGAGACCCAGTACTTC. Its translation is CASNGLGETQYF.

This clone was seen just once. The chain couples TRBV10-2 to TRBJ2-1; 8 bases are a match to TRBD2. CDR1 is WSHSY, CDR2 SAAADI, per germline. The CDR3 is 14 residues long. V gave up 8 bases and J gave up 4 bases; unmatched junction bases: 7. Written as DNA, the CDR3 is TGCGCCAGCGGGTCGGGGGGGAGGTACAATGAGCAGTTCTTC. Translated, it gives CASGSGGRYNEQFF.

The chain combines TRBV7-2 with TRBJ2-3, with TRBD2 matching 10 bases. V gave up 4 bases and J gave up 3 bases; unmatched junction bases: 7. The CDR3 runs to 16 residues. CDR1 is SGHTA and CDR2 is FQGNSA in the germline V gene. The CDR3 sequence: CASSSSPSGGTDTQYF. CDR3 nucleotides: TGTGCCAGCAGCTCATCCCCTAGCGGGGGAACAGATACGCAGTATTTT.

The sample holds a few counts of this clone. V usage is TRBV12-3 or TRBV12-4 and J usage is TRBJ2-5; maybe TRBD1 (6 bases). This CDR3 spans 13 amino acids. Trimming cost V 3 bases and J 7 bases, with 12 bases left between them. CDR3 residues: CASSLKGDRTQYF. The CDR3 coding sequence is TGTGCCAGCAGTTTGAAGGGGGATAGGACCCAGTACTTC.

V usage is TRBV28 and J usage is TRBJ1-1; 8 nucleotides agree with TRBD1. Looked up from germline, CDR1 is MDHEN and CDR2 is SYDVKM. Trimming at V came to 3 bases and at J to 1 base, leaving 1 base not matched to a gene. This CDR3 contains 14 residues. The CDR3 DNA follows: TGTGCCAGCAGTTTTCAGGGGGCGAACACTGAAGCTTTCTTT. Translation: CASSFQGANTEAFF.

The J gene is TRBJ2-5, the V gene TRBV7-9; D possibly corresponds to TRBD2 (6 bases). The germline V and J ends were trimmed by 7 bases and 3 bases, with 12 bases remaining between them. CDR1 is SEHNR and CDR2 is FQNEAQ in the germline V gene (reference sequence). This CDR3 region has 13 residues. CDR3 sequence: CASMAGIEETQYF. CDR3 DNA sequence: TGTGCCAGCATGGCGGGGATTGAAGAGACCCAGTACTTC.

This clone appeared once. J is TRBJ1-1 and V is TRBV10-3, with D uncertain. The CDR3 is made up of 11 amino acids. CDR1 and CDR2 (germline): ENHRY, SYGVKD. The V and J ends lost 6 bases and 2 bases respectively, with 4 bases between them. CDR3 sequence reads: CAIRDNTEAFF. CDR3 sequence (DNA): TGTGCCATCAGGGATAACACTGAAGCTTTCTTT.

J is TRBJ2-7 and V is TRBV5-1, with a weak D call TRBD2 (7 bases). The length of the CDR3 is 16 residues. Germline CDR1 and CDR2: SGHRS and YFSETQ. The ends were cut back, 1 base at V and 3 bases at J, with 17 bases in the middle. Here the CDR3 DNA reads TGCGCCAGCAGCTTGCAGGTAGGGGGGGCCCGCTACGAGCAGTACTTC. Translation: CASSLQVGGARYEQYF.

This clone was recorded once. The chain carries TRBV7-2 and TRBJ2-5; D call uncertain. Germline CDR1 SGHTA, CDR2 FQGNSA. The CDR3 is 15 amino acids. Trimming left V 5 bases short and J 6 bases short, with 19 bases between. CDR3 sequence (DNA): TGTGCCAGCAGCCAACGACTCAACCAAGGGCAGACCCAGTACTTC. This encodes CASSQRLNQGQTQYF.

CDR3 bases: TGCGCCAGCAGCGAGGACAGGGAGCCCCCCGGGGAGCTGTTTTTT. This codes for CASSEDREPPGELFF. The chain is built from TRBV5-1 and TRBJ2-2; TRBD1 aligns across 8 bases. With 4 bases clipped from V and 6 bases from J, the junction kept 8 bases outside the gene matches. The CDR3 runs to 15 residues. Germline-derived CDR1 and CDR2 are SGHRS and YFSETQ.

This chain uses TRBV19 with TRBJ2-7; a possible D gene is TRBD2 (5 bases). The CDR3 runs 11 residues. Germline V CDR1 and CDR2: LNHDA, SQIVND (reference sequence). V shed 9 bases and J shed 3 bases, with 9 bases lying between them. This CDR3 is CASKSGYEQYF. The CDR3 nucleotides read TGTGCCAGCAAAAGCGGCTACGAGCAGTACTTC.

The rearrangement joins TRBV5-1 to TRBJ2-3, with no clear D. From germline, CDR1 is SGHRS and CDR2 YFSETQ. Trimming stripped 1 base from V and 0 bases from J, with 0 bases between. The CDR3 covers 12 residues. This chain's CDR3 is CASSLSTDTQYF. The CDR3 coding sequence is TGCGCCAGCAGCTTGAGCACAGATACGCAGTATTTT.

This rearrangement joins TRBV7-2 to TRBJ2-5, with 9 nucleotides matching TRBD2. This CDR3 is built from 14 residues. With 3 bases clipped from V and 3 bases from J, the junction kept 2 bases outside the gene matches. Germline loops: CDR1 SGHTA, CDR2 FQGNSA. CDR3 region: CASSFQRGEETQYF. The CDR3 DNA sequence: TGTGCCAGCAGCTTCCAGCGGGGGGAAGAGACCCAGTACTTC.

The V gene is TRBV5-7, the J gene TRBJ1-5, with 9 bases lining up with TRBD1. TRBV5-7 qualifies as an ORF whose function is uncertain. CDR3 size: 16 residues. J was trimmed by 7 bases and V by 0 bases; bases with no gene match: 8. The CDR3 DNA reads as TGTGCCAGCAGCTTGGTGGTGGGGACAGGGTTACAGCCCCAGCATTTT. Translated, it gives CASSLVVGTGLQPQHF.

In the case of this clone: Additional DNA sequences in this sample encode the identical CDR3. This chain uses TRBV5-1 with TRBJ2-5; 7 bases agree with TRBD1. The germline CDR1 and CDR2 sequences are SGHRS and YFSETQ. Trimming took 0 bases from V and 3 from J; bases not matched to a gene: 2. The CDR3 sequence is 14 residues long. Here the CDR3 DNA reads TGCGCCAGCAGCTTGGGTGGGACAGAAGAGACCCAGTACTTC. Translating it yields CASSLGGTEETQYF. The full variable domain, its missing parts supplied by reference TRBV5-1 and TRBJ2-5, is KAGVTQTPRYLIKTRGQQVTLSCSPISGHRSVSWYQQTPGQGLQFLFEYFSETQRNKGNFPGRFSGRQFSNSRSEMNVSTLELGDSALYLCASSLGGTEETQYFGPGTRLLVL.

Many counts were recorded for this clone. The V and J genes are TRBV5-6 and TRBJ2-7; 7 bases agree with TRBD1. Per germline, CDR1 SGHDT and CDR2 YYEEEE. The trim removed 2 bases at V and 3 bases at J, leaving 8 bases unmatched. The CDR3 totals 15 residues. The CDR3 bases are TGTGCCAGCAGCTTCAGACAGGGCCCGTTCTACGAGCAGTACTTC. Translated, it gives CASSFRQGPFYEQYF.

The chain couples TRBV4-3 to TRBJ2-1; D remains unclear. Germline loops: CDR1 LGHNA, CDR2 YSLEER. V lost 1 base and J 0 bases, leaving 10 bases between the germline ends. The CDR3 has 16 amino acids. CDR3 sequence: CASSQGATSSYNEQFF. CDR3 nucleotide sequence: TGCGCCAGCAGCCAAGGGGCGACAAGCTCCTACAATGAGCAGTTCTTC.

There are a few counts of this clone. This may be a read error, as it is one base from a much larger clone. The same CDR3 is also encoded by other DNA sequences in this sample. The genes are TRBV6-2 or TRBV6-3 and TRBJ1-1, with D hard to call. Trimming took off 2 bases at V and 5 bases at J, with 6 bases between the two ends. Germline CDR1 is MNHEY and CDR2 is SVGEGT. The length of the CDR3 is 12 residues. CDR3 in DNA: TGTGCCAGCAGTTACGTGGGAACTGAAGCTTTCTTT. It encodes CASSYVGTEAFF.

The chain employs TRBV9 and TRBJ2-7; D ambiguous. The V gene's germline CDR1 is SGDLS and CDR2 YYNGEE. The CDR3 consists of 14 residues. V gave up 0 bases and J gave up 5 bases, with 12 bases separating them. The CDR3, as DNA: TGTGCCAGCAGCGTAGGTCCGCCTGCCCACGAGCAGTACTTC. It is translated as CASSVGPPAHEQYF.